A selection of T cell receptor beta chains follows, all from one sample in a study of T cells after yellow fever vaccination. TCRdb re-called the 5' RACE reads through MiXCR, storing one row per CDR3 protein. Of under 550,000 distinct CDR3 sequences listed, 21% are singletons. This specimen consisted of PBMCs, obtained less than 25 days after the first yellow fever vaccination. Receptors were obtained from a man between 18 and 35 years old who received the YFV17D yellow fever vaccine. CDR3s include the opening cysteine and the closing phenylalanine or tryptophan. A D gene is named only where the DNA matches it firmly. Where a row states a size, it is once, few, many or the class of an expanded clone; other rows omit it.

D	V	size	J	CDR3	DNA
NA	TRBV7-6	NA	TRBJ2-1	CASSLVRDTYNEQFF	TGTGCCAGCAGCTTAGTCCGGGACACTTACAATGAGCAGTTCTTC
TRBD2	TRBV4-2	few	TRBJ2-3	CASSQPSGGVVDTQYF	TGTGCCAGCAGCCAGCCTAGCGGGGGGGTGGTAGATACGCAGTATTTT
TRBD2	TRBV5-1	few	TRBJ2-1	CASSLGGLAEIHNEQFF	TGCGCCAGCAGCTTGGGAGGACTAGCGGAGATACACAATGAGCAGTTCTTC
NA	TRBV11-3	NA	TRBJ2-5	CASSLQGLQTQYF	TGTGCCAGCAGCTTACAGGGGTTGCAGACCCAGTACTTC
NA	TRBV5-5	many	TRBJ1-4	CASRGGATNEKLFF	TGTGCCTCGAGGGGTGGGGCAACTAATGAAAAACTGTTTTTT
NA	TRBV5-4	NA	TRBJ1-1	CASSLQRVAEAFF	TGTGCCAGCAGCTTACAGCGGGTGGCTGAAGCTTTCTTT
NA	TRBV5-1	NA	TRBJ1-2	CASSRTTVNYGYTF	TGCGCCAGCAGCCGTACTACAGTAAACTATGGCTACACCTTC
NA	TRBV7-9	few	TRBJ2-3	CASSSTEENTQYF	TGTGCCAGCAGCTCTACCGAGGAGAATACGCAGTATTTT
TRBD1	TRBV5-1	few	TRBJ2-5	CASSLDRVETQYF	TGCGCCAGCAGCTTAGACAGGGTAGAGACCCAGTACTTC
TRBD1	TRBV11-2	NA	TRBJ2-1	CASSLSPGQGYNEQFF	TGTGCCAGCAGCTTATCGCCGGGACAGGGCTACAATGAGCAGTTCTTC
TRBD2	TRBV4-1	few	TRBJ2-3	CASSQVLAGGTDTQYF	TGCGCCAGCAGCCAAGTCCTAGCGGGGGGCACAGATACGCAGTATTTT
NA	TRBV7-9	few	TRBJ2-1	CASSLAGGVYNEQFF	TGTGCCAGCAGCTTAGCGGGGGGAGTCTACAATGAGCAGTTCTTC
NA	TRBV20-1	NA	TRBJ2-3	CSGYLAGSTDTQYF	TGCAGTGGGTACTTGGCGGGGTCCACAGATACGCAGTATTTT
TRBD2	TRBV7-9	few	TRBJ2-2	CASSFGTSRETGELFF	TGTGCCAGCAGCTTCGGGACTAGCCGGGAGACCGGGGAGCTGTTTTTT
TRBD2	TRBV11-2	NA	TRBJ2-1	CASSLNGGAQEQFF	TGTGCCAGCAGCTTAAACGGGGGGGCGCAAGAGCAGTTCTTC
NA	TRBV5-6	many	TRBJ2-3	CASSIWTSSTDTQYF	TGTGCCAGCAGCATCTGGACTTCTAGCACAGATACGCAGTATTTT
TRBD1	TRBV20-1	NA	TRBJ1-1	CSARVPGQGTAFF	TGCAGTGCTAGGGTACCGGGACAGGGAACGGCTTTCTTT
NA	TRBV5-1	few	TRBJ2-7	CASRPSSSYEQYF	TGCGCCAGTCGGCCTAGTTCCTCCTACGAGCAGTACTTC
NA	TRBV6-5	NA	TRBJ1-1	CASSYRGAYTEAFF	TGTGCCAGCAGTTATAGGGGGGCGTACACTGAAGCTTTCTTT
TRBD2	TRBV15	few	TRBJ2-5	CATSRELAGGETQYF	TGTGCCACCAGCAGAGAACTAGCGGGGGGGGAGACCCAGTACTTC
NA	TRBV6-1	few	TRBJ1-3	CASRRQSSGNTIYF	TGTGCCAGCAGACGACAGAGCTCTGGAAACACCATATATTTT
NA	TRBV6-2/TRBV6-3	once	TRBJ2-1	CASSYSRSLGEQFF	TGTGCCAGCAGTTACTCCAGATCATTAGGTGAGCAGTTCTTC
NA	TRBV12-3/TRBV12-4	once	TRBJ2-1	CGVAGAMNEQFF	TGTGGAGTGGCGGGGGCGATGAATGAGCAGTTCTTC
NA	TRBV7-9	few	TRBJ1-1	CASSIGSLNTEAFF	TGTGCCAGCAGTATAGGGTCGTTGAACACTGAAGCTTTCTTT
NA	TRBV10-3	few	TRBJ2-5	CAISGGLETQYF	TGTGCCATCAGTGGAGGACTAGAGACCCAGTACTTC
TRBD1	TRBV19	NA	TRBJ1-1	CASSTRDSRTTEAFF	TGTGCCAGTAGTACTCGGGACAGTCGGACCACTGAAGCTTTCTTT
TRBD1	TRBV4-3	few	TRBJ1-2	CASSYDRGRGYTF	TGCGCCAGCAGCTACGACAGGGGGCGAGGCTACACCTTC
NA	TRBV5-4	few	TRBJ2-1	CASSSYEAFGQFF	TGTGCCAGCAGCTCCTATGAGGCGTTTGGGCAGTTCTTC
NA	TRBV5-1	many	TRBJ1-1	CASSLYRADTEAFF	TGCGCCAGCAGCTTGTACAGGGCGGACACTGAAGCTTTCTTT
TRBD1	TRBV7-9	NA	TRBJ2-7	CASSATLGTEAYEQYF	TGTGCCAGCAGCGCCACTCTTGGGACAGAGGCCTACGAGCAGTACTTC
TRBD2	TRBV4-2	NA	TRBJ2-5	CASSQETWGGNPETQYF	TGTGCCAGCAGCCAAGAGACTTGGGGGGGGAATCCCGAGACCCAGTACTTC
NA	TRBV7-8	few	TRBJ2-4	CASSLVENIQYF	TGTGCCAGCAGCTTAGTTGAAAACATTCAGTACTTC
TRBD2	TRBV15	few	TRBJ2-3	CATSRDRRAGGPTDTQYF	TGTGCCACCAGCAGAGATCGGAGAGCGGGGGGACCCACAGATACGCAGTATTTT
NA	TRBV6-6	few	TRBJ2-2	CASSGQYTGELFF	TGTGCCAGCAGTGGCCAATACACCGGGGAGCTGTTTTTT
TRBD2	TRBV11-1	NA	TRBJ2-1	CASRVAPRLAGLSYNEQFF	TGTGCCAGCAGAGTGGCCCCGCGACTAGCGGGGTTATCCTACAATGAGCAGTTCTTC
TRBD1	TRBV10-3	few	TRBJ1-2	CAISDGGQDLKYGYTF	TGTGCCATCAGTGATGGGGGACAGGACCTTAAATATGGCTACACCTTC